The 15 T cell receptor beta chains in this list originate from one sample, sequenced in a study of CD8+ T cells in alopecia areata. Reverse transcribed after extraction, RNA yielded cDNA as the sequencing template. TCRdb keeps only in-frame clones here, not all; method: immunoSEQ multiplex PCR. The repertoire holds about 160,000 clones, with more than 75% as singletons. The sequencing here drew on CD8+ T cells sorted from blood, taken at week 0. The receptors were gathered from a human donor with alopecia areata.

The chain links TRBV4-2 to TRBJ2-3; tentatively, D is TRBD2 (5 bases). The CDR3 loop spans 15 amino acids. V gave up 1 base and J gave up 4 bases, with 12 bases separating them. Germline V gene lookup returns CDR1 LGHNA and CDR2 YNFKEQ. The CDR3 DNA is TGTGCCAGCAGCCAAGGCCTAGCCGGGTCAGATACGCAGTATTTT. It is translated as CASSQGLAGSDTQYF.

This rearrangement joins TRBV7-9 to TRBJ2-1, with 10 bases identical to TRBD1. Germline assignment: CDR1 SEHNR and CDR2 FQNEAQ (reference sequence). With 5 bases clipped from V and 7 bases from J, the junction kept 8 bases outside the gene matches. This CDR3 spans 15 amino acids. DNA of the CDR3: TGTGCCAGCAGCGCCCGACAGGGGGCGCGGAATGAGCAGTTCTTC. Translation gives CASSARQGARNEQFF. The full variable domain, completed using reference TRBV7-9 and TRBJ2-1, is DTGVSQNPRHKITKRGQNVTFRCDPISEHNRLYWYRQTLGQGPEFLTYFQNEAQLEKSRLLSDRFSAERPKGSFSTLEIQRTEQGDSAMYLCASSARQGARNEQFFGPGTRLTVL.

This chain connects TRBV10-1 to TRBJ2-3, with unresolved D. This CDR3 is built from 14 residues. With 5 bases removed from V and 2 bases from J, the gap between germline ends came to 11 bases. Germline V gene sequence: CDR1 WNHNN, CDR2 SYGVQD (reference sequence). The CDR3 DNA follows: TGCGCCAGCAGTTTGGAGAGAACCACAGATACGCAGTATTTT. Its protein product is CASSLERTTDTQYF.

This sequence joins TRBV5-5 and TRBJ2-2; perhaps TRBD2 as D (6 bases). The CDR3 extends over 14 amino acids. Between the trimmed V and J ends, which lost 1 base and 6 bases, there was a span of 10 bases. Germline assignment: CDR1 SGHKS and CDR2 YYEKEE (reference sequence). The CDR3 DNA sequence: TGTGCCAGCAGCTTGACTAGCCGCCCCGGGGAGCTGTTTTTT. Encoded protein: CASSLTSRPGELFF.

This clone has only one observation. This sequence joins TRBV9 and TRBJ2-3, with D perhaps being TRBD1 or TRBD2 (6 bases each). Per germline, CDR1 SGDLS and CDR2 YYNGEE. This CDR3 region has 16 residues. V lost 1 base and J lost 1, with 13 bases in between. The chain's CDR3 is CASSVLMRGGTDTQYF. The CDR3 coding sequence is TGTGCCAGCAGCGTATTGATGAGGGGGGGCACAGATACGCAGTATTTT.

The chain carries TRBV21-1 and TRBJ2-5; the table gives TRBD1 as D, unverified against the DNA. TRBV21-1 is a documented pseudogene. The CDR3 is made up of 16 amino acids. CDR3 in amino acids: CASSPRTGEDQETQYF. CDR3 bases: TGTGCCAGCAGCCCCCGGACAGGGGAAGACCAAGAGACCCAGTACTTC.

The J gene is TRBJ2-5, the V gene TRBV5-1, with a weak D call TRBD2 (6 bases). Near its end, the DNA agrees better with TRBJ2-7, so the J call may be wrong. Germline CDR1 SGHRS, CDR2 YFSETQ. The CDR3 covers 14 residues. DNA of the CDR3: TGCGCCAGCAGCTTGTACGGGAGTGTCTACGAGCAGTACTTC. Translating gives CASSLYGSVYEQYF.

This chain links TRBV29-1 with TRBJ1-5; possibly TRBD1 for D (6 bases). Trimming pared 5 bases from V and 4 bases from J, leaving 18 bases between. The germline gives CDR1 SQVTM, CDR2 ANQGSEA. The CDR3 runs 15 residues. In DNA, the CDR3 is TGCAGCGTTACCCTAACAGGGTTAGAAAATCAGCCCCAGCATTTT. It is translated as CSVTLTGLENQPQHF.

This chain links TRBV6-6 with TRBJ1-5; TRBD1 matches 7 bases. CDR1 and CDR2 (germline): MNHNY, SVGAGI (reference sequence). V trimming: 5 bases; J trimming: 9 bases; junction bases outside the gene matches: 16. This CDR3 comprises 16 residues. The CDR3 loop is CASSPTDTGALGPQHF. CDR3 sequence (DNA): TGTGCCAGCAGTCCTACCGATACAGGGGCGCTAGGGCCCCAGCATTTT.

CDR3 sequence (DNA): TGTGCCAGCAGCGCGCTAGCGGGGGGTGACACAGATACGCAGTATTTT. Translating gives CASSALAGGDTDTQYF. V gene TRBV2 combines with J gene TRBJ2-3; 11 bases are shared with TRBD2. The CDR3 loop spans 16 amino acids. Unmatched junction bases numbered 7, after V lost 6 bases and J lost 2 bases. The germline gives CDR1 SNHLY, CDR2 FYNNEI.

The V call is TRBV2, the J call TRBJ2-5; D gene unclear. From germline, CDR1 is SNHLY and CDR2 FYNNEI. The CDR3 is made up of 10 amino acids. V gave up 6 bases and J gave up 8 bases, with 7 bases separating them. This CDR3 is CASRGKTQYF. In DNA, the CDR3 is TGTGCCAGCAGGGGGAAAACCCAGTACTTC.

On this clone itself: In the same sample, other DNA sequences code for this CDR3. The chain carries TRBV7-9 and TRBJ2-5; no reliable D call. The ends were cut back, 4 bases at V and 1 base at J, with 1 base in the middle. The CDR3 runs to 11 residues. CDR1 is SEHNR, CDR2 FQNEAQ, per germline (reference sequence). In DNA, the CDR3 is TGTGCCAGCAGCTCCCAAGAGACCCAGTACTTC. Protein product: CASSSQETQYF.

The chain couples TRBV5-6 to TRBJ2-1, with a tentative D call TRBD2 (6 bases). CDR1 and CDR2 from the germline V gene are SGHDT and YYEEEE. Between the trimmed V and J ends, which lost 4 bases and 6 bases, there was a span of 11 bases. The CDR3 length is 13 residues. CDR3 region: CASSPGALNEQFF. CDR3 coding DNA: TGTGCCAGCAGCCCGGGAGCCCTCAATGAGCAGTTCTTC.

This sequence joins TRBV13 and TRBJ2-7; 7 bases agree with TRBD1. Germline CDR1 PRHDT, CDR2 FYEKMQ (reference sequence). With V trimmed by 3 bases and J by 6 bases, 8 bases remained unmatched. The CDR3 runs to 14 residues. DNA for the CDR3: TGTGCCAGCAGCTTTCTCCAGGGGGTCGGCGAGCAGTACTTC. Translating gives CASSFLQGVGEQYF.

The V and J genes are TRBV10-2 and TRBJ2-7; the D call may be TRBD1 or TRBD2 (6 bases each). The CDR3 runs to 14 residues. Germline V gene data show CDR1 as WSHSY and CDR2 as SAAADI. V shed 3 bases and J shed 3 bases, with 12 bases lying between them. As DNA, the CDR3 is TGCGCCAGCAGTGATGGGGGCGGGAACTACGAGCAGTACTTC. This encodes CASSDGGGNYEQYF.